This entry concerns a single T cell receptor (beta chain). Antigen unknown. This sample was included in a study of shared clonotypes between healthy human individuals. Study context: CD4 naive and CD4 memory each took three plates per donor, while CD8 naive took two and CD8 memory one.

Terminally differentiated effector memory CD45RA+ cells were excluded by CCR7 positive selection of CD45RO-negative cells. At a deep level, the assay was run. An approximately 210 ng quantity of DNA, 30,000 to 35,000 T cell genomes, went into the sorted-subset replicate PCRs. Repertoires were generated with immunoSEQ multiplex PCR, while TCRdb's copy carries only in-frame clones and drops some. This sample has just over 2,000,000 clones, with 85% to 95% found just once. V was shortened by 2 bases and J by 1 base, with 11 bases between the two germline ends. The V gene's germline CDR1 is LNHDA and CDR2 SQIVND (reference sequence). This CDR3 is built from 15 residues. Overall study findings and caveats: The rarefaction results pointed to incomplete sorted-subset sequencing despite large depth.

The TCR was taken from a man aged 18 to 30 in good health. The sequenced sample was naive CD8+ T cells sorted from blood. The gene calls are TRBV19 and TRBJ1-1, with D possibly TRBD1 on 5 matching bases. The CDR3 DNA follows: TGTGCCAGTAGTATAACTAGGGACCGGAACACTGAAGCTTTCTTT. Protein sequence: CASSITRDRNTEAFF.